This TCR beta chain came from a study of blood T cell repertoires in COVID-19. Study context: Collection of acute and convalescent COVID-19 samples took place in the United States, Italy and Spain. PBMCs, B-cell-depleted T cells, or T cells were the source of the cDNA or gDNA that made up the material.

Clones were read by immunoSEQ multiplex PCR, and TCRdb kept only the in-frame ones, dropping some. This table has tens of thousands of clones, roughly four fifths appearing once. In its sample, this clone was seen a few times. Germline V lookup: CDR1 KGHDR, CDR2 SFDVKD. V lost 8 bases, J lost 4 bases, and 15 bases stayed unmatched. The CDR3 has 17 amino acids. The sample was peripheral blood. V usage is TRBV24-1 and J usage is TRBJ2-1; 8 positions agree with TRBD2. The clonotype originates from a woman older than 75 with acute or convalescent COVID-19. CDR3 residues: CATNPYNGRAVYNEQFF. The CDR3 DNA is TGTGCCACCAACCCCTATAACGGGAGGGCCGTGTACAATGAGCAGTTCTTC.